The 21 T cell receptor beta chains presented below share a single source sample, sequenced in a study of blood T cells in healthy people across ages. Sample-barcoded 5' priming and a J-beta primer mix drove a second PCR of roughly 6 to 12 cycles. TCRdb re-called the 5' RACE reads through MiXCR, storing one row per CDR3 protein. The sample contains hundreds of thousands of distinct CDR3 sequences, less than 40% of which appear only once. The sequenced material came from blood. The receptors here all came from an elderly woman in good health.

This clonotype occurred many times. The gene calls are TRBV5-1 and TRBJ2-5; unclear D gene. Trimming took 0 bases from V and 4 from J, leaving 16 bases between them. This CDR3 spans 16 amino acids. Germline V gene data show CDR1 as SGHRS and CDR2 as YFSETQ. CDR3 nucleotide sequence: TGCGCCAGCAGCTTGGCCTCGATGGCTTACGGAGAGACCCAGTACTTC. Encoded protein: CASSLASMAYGETQYF.

This clonotype was observed at least ten times. The chain uses TRBV20-1 and TRBJ2-5; D gene ambiguous. V was trimmed by 7 bases and J by 4 bases, leaving 16 bases between them. Per the germline V gene, CDR1 is DFQATT and CDR2 is SNEGSKA (reference sequence). The CDR3 extends over 13 amino acids. CDR3 in DNA: TGCAGTGGCCGACCGCCGCCTGGAGAGACCCAGTACTTC. It encodes CSGRPPPGETQYF.

V gene TRBV6-1 combines with J gene TRBJ2-2; D gene uncertain. Trimming left V 0 bases short and J 7 bases short, with 12 bases between. Germline V lookup: CDR1 MNHNS, CDR2 SASEGT. The CDR3 extends over 15 amino acids. CDR3 bases: TGTGCCAGCAGTGAAGCAGAAAGTACCTACGGGGAGCTGTTTTTT. Translation gives CASSEAESTYGELFF.

This clonotype was detected ten times or more. CDR3: CATSSRDRGQETQYF. CDR3 coding DNA: TGTGCCACCAGCAGCCGGGACAGGGGGCAAGAGACCCAGTACTTC. The chain employs TRBV15 and TRBJ2-5, with 11 bases fitting TRBD1. CDR3 size: 15 residues. Trimming cost V 3 bases and J 2 bases; bases outside gene matches: 2. Germline CDR1 reads LNHNV; CDR2 reads YYDKDF (reference sequence).

The gene calls are TRBV12-3 or TRBV12-4 and TRBJ2-3, with D possibly matching TRBD2 (12 bases). The CDR3 contains 18 residues. Between the trimmed V and J ends, which lost 3 bases and 6 bases, there was a span of 25 bases. The CDR3 DNA reads as TGTGCCAGCAGTTTCGGACAGGGGGCCGGGACTAGCGGGGATACGCAGTATTTT. Protein sequence: CASSFGQGAGTSGDTQYF.

The sample holds a few counts of this clonotype. This may be a read error: a much more frequent sequence differs by one nucleotide. This chain links TRBV12-3 or TRBV12-4 with TRBJ2-5; D assignment may be TRBD1 or TRBD2 (7 bases each). Trimming took 5 bases from V and 5 from J, leaving 18 bases between them. The CDR3 runs 15 residues. CDR3 protein: CASSNCRGGQETQYF. The CDR3 nucleotides are TGTGCCAGCAGTAACTGCAGGGGGGGCCAGGAGACCCAGTACTTC.

The rearrangement links TRBV14 to TRBJ1-2; no clear D. CDR1 is SGHDN and CDR2 is FVKESK in the germline V gene. The CDR3 loop spans 13 amino acids. Trimming removed 4 bases at V and 4 bases at J, with 10 bases between. This chain's CDR3 is CASSPGRSYGYTF. In DNA form, the CDR3 reads TGTGCCAGCAGCCCTGGACGGAGCTATGGCTACACCTTC.

With respect to this clonotype: A much more abundant neighbour one base away suggests this may be a read error. The CDR3 DNA follows: TGTGACTGGAGTGTACACCCAGTAGACGGCTACACCTTC. Its translation: CDWSVHPVDGYTF. The chain couples TRBV30 to TRBJ1-2, with D unresolved. There are 13 residues in the CDR3. Germline assignment: CDR1 GTSNPN and CDR2 SVGIG (reference sequence).

This clonotype was found many times. This sequence joins TRBV5-1 and TRBJ2-3; unclear D gene. The V and J ends lost 7 bases and 0 bases respectively, with 6 bases between them. The germline gives CDR1 SGHRS, CDR2 YFSETQ. The CDR3 sequence is 12 residues long. The CDR3 region is CASGVSTDTQYF. The CDR3 DNA follows: TGCGCCAGCGGCGTTAGCACAGATACGCAGTATTTT. The variable domain in full, completed from reference TRBV5-1 and TRBJ2-3, reads KAGVTQTPRYLIKTRGQQVTLSCSPISGHRSVSWYQQTPGQGLQFLFEYFSETQRNKGNFPGRFSGRQFSNSRSEMNVSTLELGDSALYLCASGVSTDTQYFGPGTRLTVL.

J is TRBJ2-5 and V is TRBV15, with 13 bases fitting TRBD2. V gave up 1 base and J gave up 2 bases; unmatched junction bases: 10. The germline CDR1 and CDR2 sequences are LNHNV and YYDKDF (reference sequence). The CDR3 runs 19 residues. CDR3 in DNA: TGTGCCACCAGCAGAGGTATTTTGAGGACTAGCGGGGGACAAGAGACCCAGTACTTC. As protein: CATSRGILRTSGGQETQYF.

This clonotype appeared many times. This sequence joins TRBV10-3 and TRBJ1-2, with D maybe TRBD1 (5 bases). V was pared by 0 bases and J by 2 bases, with 7 bases between. The CDR3 is made up of 14 amino acids. Germline V gene sequence: CDR1 ENHRY, CDR2 SYGVKD. CDR3 in amino acids: CAISESRGNYGYTF. In DNA, the CDR3 is TGTGCCATCAGTGAGTCAAGGGGCAACTATGGCTACACCTTC.

This clonotype was counted ten times or more. The chain combines TRBV7-9 with TRBJ2-7; the match to TRBD2 covers 7 bases. Germline CDR1 is SEHNR and CDR2 is FQNEAQ (reference sequence). The junction had 2 bases not matched to a gene; V was cut back by 2 bases and J by 1 base. The CDR3 runs 14 residues. The CDR3 DNA follows: TGTGCCAGCAGCTTAAGCGGGATTTCCTACGAGCAGTACTTC. This translates into CASSLSGISYEQYF.

This rearrangement joins TRBV20-1 to TRBJ1-1; D gene ambiguous. The CDR3 extends over 14 amino acids. Trimming left V 1 base short and J 5 bases short, with 14 bases between. The V gene's germline CDR1 is DFQATT and CDR2 SNEGSKA (reference sequence). CDR3 amino acids: CSARGAGSITEAFF. The DNA of the CDR3 is TGCAGTGCTAGAGGCGCCGGCAGTATAACTGAAGCTTTCTTT.

Concerning this clonotype: Likely a read error: the CDR3 ends without its conserved phenylalanine or tryptophan. V is TRBV12-3 or TRBV12-4 and J is TRBJ2-3; D gene unclear. The CDR3 is 15 amino acids. The V end lost 3 bases, the J end lost 0 bases, and 10 bases lay between the germline ends. This chain's CDR3 is CASSFSGPSTDTQYS. In DNA, the CDR3 is TGTGCCAGCAGTTTTTCCGGACCTAGCACAGATACGCAGTATTCC.

The sample holds a few counts of this clonotype. V usage is TRBV5-6 and J usage is TRBJ1-4; D gene ambiguous. The V end was cut by 4 bases, the J end by 6 bases, with 13 bases between. Germline V gene lookup returns CDR1 SGHDT and CDR2 YYEEEE. CDR3 length: 14 amino acids. The CDR3 loop reads CASSLVGQDEKLFF. The CDR3 nucleotides are TGTGCCAGCAGCCTGGTAGGTCAGGATGAAAAACTGTTTTTT. The full variable domain, rest sourced from reference TRBV5-6 and TRBJ1-4, is DAGVTQSPTHLIKTRGQQVTLRCSPKSGHDTVSWYQQALGQGPQFIFQYYEEEERQRGNFPDRFSGHQFPNYSSELNVNALLLGDSALYLCASSLVGQDEKLFFGSGTQLSVL.

Only a few counts were recorded for this clonotype. J is TRBJ1-5 and V is TRBV2, with TRBD1 identical over 7 bases. The J segment lost 3 bases and the V segment lost 3 bases, leaving 5 bases of the junction unmatched. Germline V gene sequence: CDR1 SNHLY, CDR2 FYNNEI. CDR3 length: 15 amino acids. The DNA of the CDR3 is TGTGCCAGCAGTGATAGGGACAGCCACAATCAGCCCCAGCATTTT. This encodes CASSDRDSHNQPQHF.

This clonotype was seen just once. The V gene is TRBV20-1, the J gene TRBJ1-2, with 7 nucleotides matching TRBD1. Germline CDR1 is DFQATT and CDR2 is SNEGSKA (reference sequence). The V gene end was trimmed by 5 bases and the J gene end by 6 bases; junction bases not matched to a gene: 15. The CDR3 runs to 15 residues. The CDR3 protein is CSASSPGQTADGYTF. In DNA, the CDR3 is TGCAGTGCTTCCAGTCCGGGACAGACGGCGGATGGCTACACCTTC.

This clonotype was detected many times. The chain combines TRBV4-1 with TRBJ1-4, with TRBD1 as a possible D gene (5 bases). Looked up from germline, CDR1 is MGHRA and CDR2 is YSYEKL. This CDR3 region has 16 residues. The V end lost 0 bases, the J end lost 0 bases, and 8 bases lay between the germline ends. The DNA for the CDR3 is TGCGCCAGCAGCCAAGATTCCAGGGCAACTAATGAAAAACTGTTTTTT. Its protein product is CASSQDSRATNEKLFF.

This clonotype appeared many times. V and J are TRBV12-3 or TRBV12-4 and TRBJ1-5, with a tentative D call TRBD1 (5 bases). The CDR3 contains 21 residues. Trimming took 5 bases from V and 0 from J, leaving 29 bases between them. The CDR3 loop reads CASSPPRRGSRDGISNQPQHF. In DNA, the CDR3 is TGTGCCAGCAGTCCCCCCCGGCGGGGGTCCCGGGACGGCATTAGCAATCAGCCCCAGCATTTT.

This clonotype was recorded many times. V and J are TRBV7-9 and TRBJ1-2; a weak D match, TRBD1 (6 bases). CDR1 is SEHNR and CDR2 is FQNEAQ in the germline V gene (reference sequence). Trimming left V 3 bases short and J 10 bases short, with 18 bases between. This CDR3 is 14 amino acids long. The DNA for the CDR3 is TGTGCCAGCAGCTTTATCGGTACAGGGTTATCCTACACCTTC. The encoded protein is CASSFIGTGLSYTF. The entire variable domain, with the rest obtained from reference TRBV7-9 and TRBJ1-2, is as follows: DTGVSQNPRHKITKRGQNVTFRCDPISEHNRLYWYRQTLGQGPEFLTYFQNEAQLEKSRLLSDRFSAERPKGSFSTLEIQRTEQGDSAMYLCASSFIGTGLSYTFGSGTRLTVV.

This clonotype was recorded at least ten times. This chain uses TRBV20-1 with TRBJ2-7; either TRBD1 or TRBD2 may supply D (5 bases each). CDR3 size: 13 residues. Deletions cut 3 bases from V and 4 bases from J, with 13 bases between. CDR1 is DFQATT and CDR2 is SNEGSKA in the germline V gene (reference sequence). The CDR3 DNA sequence: TGCAGTGCTAGGAGGGACCTAAAATACGAGCAGTACTTC. Protein sequence: CSARRDLKYEQYF.